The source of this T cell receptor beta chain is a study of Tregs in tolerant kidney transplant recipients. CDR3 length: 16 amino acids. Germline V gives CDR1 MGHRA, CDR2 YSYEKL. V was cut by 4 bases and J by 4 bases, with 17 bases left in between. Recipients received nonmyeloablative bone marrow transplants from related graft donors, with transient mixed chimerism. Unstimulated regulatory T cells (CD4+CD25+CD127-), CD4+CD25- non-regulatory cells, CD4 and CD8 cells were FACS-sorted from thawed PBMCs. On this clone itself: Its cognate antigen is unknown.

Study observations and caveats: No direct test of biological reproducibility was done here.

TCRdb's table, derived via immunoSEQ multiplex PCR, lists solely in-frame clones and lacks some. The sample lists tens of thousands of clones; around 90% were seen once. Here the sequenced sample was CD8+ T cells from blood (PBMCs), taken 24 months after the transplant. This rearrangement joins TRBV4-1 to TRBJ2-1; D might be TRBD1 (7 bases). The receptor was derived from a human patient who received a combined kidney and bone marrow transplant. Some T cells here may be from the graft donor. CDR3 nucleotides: TGCGCCAGCAGCCCCCCAAGGGCAGGGGGGTACAATGAGCAGTTCTTC. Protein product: CASSPPRAGGYNEQFF.